The rows below give T cell receptor beta chains drawn from one sample of a study of T cells in Graves' hyperthyroidism and ophthalmopathy. TCRdb reprocessed the multiplex PCR reads via MiXCR and lists one record per CDR3 protein. This repertoire shows hundreds of thousands of distinct CDR3 sequences, approximately 15% found once; its top ten account for roughly 5.5%. What was sequenced was blood. All receptors come from a woman aged 25 to 39 with Graves' hyperthyroidism that later progressed to Graves' ophthalmopathy. Each CDR3 is given with its conserved first and last residue. Fields, in order: D gene, V gene, clone size, J gene, CDR3 protein, CDR3 DNA. D genes are given only for firm matches. Not every row has a clone size; where given, it reads once, few, many or a size class.

>TRBD1|TRBV5-4|NA|TRBJ1-3
CASSRQGEAGNTIYF
TGTGCCAGCAGCCGACAGGGGGAGGCTGGAAACACCATATATTTT
>NA|TRBV30|many|TRBJ2-2
CAWRPDDLVTGELFF
TGTGCCTGGAGGCCCGACGATCTAGTGACCGGGGAGCTGTTTTTT
>NA|TRBV3-1|many|TRBJ2-7
CASSQDSTAAAYEQYF
TGTGCCAGCAGCCAAGACTCCACCGCGGCAGCCTACGAGCAGTACTTC
>NA|TRBV19|NA|TRBJ2-2
CASSIVGQYAGELFF
TGTGCCAGTAGTATAGTAGGACAGTACGCCGGGGAGCTGTTTTTT
>NA|TRBV20-1|NA|TRBJ1-4
CSAWHSSGGEKLFF
TGCAGTGCTTGGCACAGTTCTGGGGGTGAAAAACTGTTTTTT
>NA|TRBV2|NA|TRBJ2-7
CASSLAREGEQYF
TGTGCCAGCAGTCTTGCCCGAGAGGGGGAGCAGTACTTC
>NA|TRBV27|few|TRBJ1-2
CASSRAGQYGYTF
TGTGCCAGCAGCCGGGCCGGACAGTATGGCTACACCTTC
>NA|TRBV5-1|few|TRBJ1-4
CASSPEPSMANEKLFF
TGCGCCAGCAGCCCGGAACCCTCCATGGCTAATGAAAAACTGTTTTTT
>NA|TRBV28|many|TRBJ1-2
CASSLFGMGGVNGYTF
TGTGCCAGCAGTTTATTCGGGATGGGGGGGGTCAATGGCTACACCTTC
>NA|TRBV12-3/TRBV12-4|many|TRBJ2-3
CASRFTGEGTDTQYF
TGTGCCAGCAGGTTCACCGGGGAAGGCACAGATACGCAGTATTTT
>TRBD2|TRBV11-3|many|TRBJ2-1
CASSTWTSAYNEQFF
TGTGCCAGCAGCACATGGACTAGCGCGTACAATGAGCAGTTCTTC
>NA|TRBV6-1|few|TRBJ2-1
CATTGWSYEQFF
TGTGCCACTACGGGTTGGAGCTATGAGCAGTTCTTC
>NA|TRBV19|NA|TRBJ2-5
CASSIDRGSAFYQETQYF
TGTGCCAGTAGTATAGATCGCGGGTCGGCCTTCTACCAAGAGACCCAGTACTTC
>NA|TRBV7-9|many|TRBJ1-2
CASSLPAAEGYTF
TGTGCCAGCAGCTTACCTGCCGCGGAAGGCTACACCTTC
>NA|TRBV19|few|TRBJ2-2
CANSIRDLTGELFF
TGTGCCAATAGTATCAGGGACCTCACCGGGGAGCTGTTTTTT
>NA|TRBV19|few|TRBJ1-2
CASSINPGNGYTF
TGTGCCAGTAGTATAAATCCGGGTAATGGCTACACCTTC
>NA|TRBV7-3|few|TRBJ2-1
CASSPRASMDEQFF
TGTGCCAGCAGCCCCCGGGCCTCTATGGATGAGCAGTTCTTC
>TRBD2|TRBV19|many|TRBJ2-3
CASSVGLAGVSQDTQYF
TGTGCCAGTAGTGTGGGACTAGCGGGAGTAAGTCAAGATACGCAGTATTTT
>NA|TRBV7-9|NA|TRBJ2-1
CASSLGGPRWNEQFF
TGTGCCAGCAGCTTAGGAGGGCCTCGTTGGAATGAGCAGTTCTTC
>NA|TRBV28|many|TRBJ1-5
CASVEGINQPQHF
TGTGCCAGCGTAGAAGGGATCAATCAGCCCCAGCATTTT
>NA|TRBV30|many|TRBJ2-1
CAWSSLGDNEQFF
TGTGCCTGGAGTTCCCTGGGTGATAATGAGCAGTTCTTC
>TRBD1|TRBV28|many|TRBJ2-7
CASRQDRGGEQYF
TGTGCCAGCAGACAGGACAGGGGTGGCGAGCAGTACTTC
>NA|TRBV28|many|TRBJ2-7
CASSFRVRDPRGEQYF
TGTGCCAGCAGTTTTCGGGTCCGGGACCCAAGGGGCGAGCAGTACTTC
>TRBD1|TRBV9|NA|TRBJ2-3
CASSSRDRDVNTQYF
TGTGCCAGCAGCTCACGGGACAGGGACGTAAATACGCAGTATTTT
>TRBD2|TRBV12-3/TRBV12-4|many|TRBJ2-7
CASSFLAGVEQYF
TGTGCCAGCAGTTTCCTAGCGGGAGTTGAGCAGTACTTC
>TRBD1|TRBV19|NA|TRBJ1-5
CASSIAAQGVIHSNQPQHF
TGTGCCAGTAGTATAGCGGCACAGGGGGTGATCCATAGCAATCAGCCCCAGCATTTT
>TRBD2|TRBV24-1|NA|TRBJ2-1
CATSTAGGSYNEQFF
TGTGCCACCAGTACAGCGGGGGGCTCCTACAATGAGCAGTTCTTC
>TRBD1|TRBV7-9|many|TRBJ2-5
CASSLTGERETQYF
TGTGCCAGCAGCTTAACAGGGGAGAGGGAGACCCAGTACTTC
>NA|TRBV19|few|TRBJ1-4
CASSIQGRSEKLFF
TGTGCCAGTAGTATTCAGGGGAGGAGTGAAAAACTGTTTTTT
>NA|TRBV11-3|many|TRBJ2-1
CASSLIIGGEQFF
TGTGCCAGCAGCTTAATCATCGGTGGTGAGCAGTTCTTC
>NA|TRBV20-1|many|TRBJ1-5
CSARVVWQGSNQPQHF
TGCAGTGCTAGAGTAGTCTGGCAGGGGAGCAATCAGCCCCAGCATTTT
>NA|TRBV6-2/TRBV6-3|many|TRBJ2-7
CASSYSKSHEQYF
TGTGCCAGCAGTTACTCGAAGAGCCACGAGCAGTACTTC
>NA|TRBV5-1|NA|TRBJ2-7
CASSFSLPGRAGAHEQYF
TGCGCCAGCAGCTTTAGCCTCCCTGGGCGCGCAGGGGCCCACGAGCAGTACTTC